A selection of T cell receptor beta chains follows, all from one sample in a study of spatial heterogeneity in lung cancer. TCRdb re-derived calls from the 5' RACE reads in MiXCR, one entry per CDR3 protein. The table has roughly 39,000 distinct CDR3 sequences, approximately 6.8% seen once. The source material was PBMCs, sampled at surgery. These receptors originate from a female donor with early-stage non-small cell lung cancer. Each CDR3 is given with its conserved first and last residue. A D gene is named only where the DNA matches it firmly. The listing skips clone size in some rows; elsewhere it reads once, few, many or a size class.

TRBJ1-2	many	TRBD1	TRBV7-9	CASRRTGARATF	TGTGCCAGCAGGCGAACAGGGGCCCGAGCCACCTTC
TRBJ2-5	NA	NA	TRBV5-8	CASSLTGWETQYF	TGTGCCAGCAGCTTAACAGGGTGGGAGACCCAGTACTTC
TRBJ1-1	NA	NA	TRBV6-1	CASSAGPQNTEAFF	TGTGCCAGCAGTGCTGGACCCCAGAACACTGAAGCTTTCTTT
TRBJ2-2	many	TRBD2	TRBV5-4	CASSRLAGEPGELFF	TGTGCCAGCAGCCGACTGGCGGGAGAGCCCGGGGAGCTGTTTTTT
TRBJ2-2	many	TRBD1	TRBV4-1	CASSQDGTGGAGTGELFF	TGCGCCAGCAGCCAAGATGGGACAGGGGGCGCCGGCACCGGGGAGCTGTTTTTT
TRBJ1-5	few	TRBD1	TRBV28	CASSPTGDSNQPQHF	TGTGCCAGCAGCCCGACAGGGGATAGCAATCAGCCCCAGCATTTT
TRBJ2-4	many	NA	TRBV3-1	CASSQEGVVKAKNIQYF	TGTGCCAGCAGCCAAGAAGGCGTGGTCAAGGCCAAAAACATTCAGTACTTC
TRBJ1-2	few	NA	TRBV2	CASSPLQVYGYTF	TGTGCCAGCAGTCCTCTTCAGGTTTATGGCTACACCTTC
TRBJ2-3	many	NA	TRBV27	CASSLSRTSDTQYF	TGTGCCAGCAGCCTATCCCGTACCAGCGATACGCAGTATTTT
TRBJ2-5	NA	TRBD1	TRBV7-9	CASRPKTGGADHETQYF	TGTGCCAGCAGACCCAAGACAGGGGGCGCGGATCATGAGACCCAGTACTTC
TRBJ2-5	many	TRBD2	TRBV4-1	CASSQLSGGAKETQYF	TGCGCCAGCAGCCAACTTAGCGGGGGGGCAAAAGAGACCCAGTACTTC
TRBJ1-1	many	NA	TRBV10-1	CASSESRGLNTEAFF	TGCGCCAGCAGTGAGTCGAGAGGACTGAACACTGAAGCTTTCTTT
TRBJ1-4	NA	NA	TRBV2	CASSLQGLHEKLFF	TGTGCCAGCAGTCTCCAGGGACTTCATGAAAAACTGTTTTTT
TRBJ1-3	few	NA	TRBV4-3	CASSPFPQGTGNTIYF	TGCGCCAGCAGCCCGTTCCCCCAGGGGACTGGAAACACCATATATTTT
TRBJ1-6	NA	TRBD1	TRBV20-1	CSARGRDSNSSPLHF	TGCAGTGCTAGAGGCCGGGACAGCAACTCTTCACCCCTCCACTTT
TRBJ1-4	few	NA	TRBV20-1	CSARPPGGAQEKLFF	TGCAGTGCTAGACCCCCTGGGGGGGCTCAGGAAAAACTGTTTTTT
TRBJ2-7	NA	TRBD1	TRBV7-9	CASSLDGRGKNEQYF	TGTGCCAGCAGCTTAGACGGCAGGGGGAAAAACGAGCAGTACTTC
TRBJ1-1	many	NA	TRBV9	CASSTGGTSTEAFF	TGTGCCAGCAGCACTGGGGGCACCTCCACTGAAGCTTTCTTT
TRBJ2-5	NA	TRBD2	TRBV2	CASGTSGMETQYF	TGTGCCAGCGGGACTAGCGGGATGGAGACCCAGTACTTC
TRBJ1-2	many	NA	TRBV6-6	CASSYDPANYGYTF	TGTGCCAGCAGTTATGATCCCGCTAACTATGGCTACACCTTC
TRBJ1-6	NA	NA	TRBV7-9	CASSNVAGVNSPLHF	TGTGCCAGCAGCAACGTGGCAGGAGTGAATTCACCCCTCCACTTT
TRBJ2-5	many	TRBD2	TRBV7-2	CASSLVDLAGEETQYF	TGTGCCAGCAGCTTAGTGGATCTAGCGGGGGAAGAGACCCAGTACTTC
TRBJ1-3	NA	TRBD1	TRBV7-9	CASTKTGGGNTIYF	TGTGCCAGCACAAAAACAGGGGGCGGAAACACCATATATTTT
TRBJ1-3	many	TRBD1	TRBV6-2/TRBV6-3	CASEQGNGNTIYF	TGTGCCAGCGAACAGGGGAACGGAAACACCATATATTTT
TRBJ1-4	NA	TRBD1	TRBV29-1	CSGGQATNEKLFF	TGCAGCGGAGGACAGGCAACTAATGAAAAACTGTTTTTT
TRBJ1-2	many	TRBD1	TRBV20-1	CSARDDRVDGYTF	TGCAGTGCTAGAGACGACAGGGTGGATGGCTACACCTTC
TRBJ1-1	NA	TRBD1	TRBV20-1	CSAPGQGRGAMNTEAFF	TGCAGTGCCCCCGGACAGGGTAGAGGGGCAATGAACACTGAAGCTTTCTTT
TRBJ2-5	many	NA	TRBV5-1	CASSTQLQETQYF	TGCGCCAGCAGCACCCAACTCCAAGAGACCCAGTACTTC
TRBJ1-5	many	NA	TRBV7-9	CASSLALGGGRSNQPQHF	TGTGCCAGCAGCTTAGCGCTAGGAGGGGGACGCAGCAATCAGCCCCAGCATTTT
TRBJ1-2	many	NA	TRBV5-1	CASSLGQANYGYTF	TGCGCCAGCAGCTTGGGACAGGCCAACTATGGCTACACCTTC
TRBJ2-3	few	TRBD2	TRBV7-2	CASSPLRGRRGGRTDTQYF	TGTGCCAGCAGCCCCCTGCGAGGACGGCGGGGGGGCCGAACAGATACGCAGTATTTT
TRBJ1-6	many	NA	TRBV9	CASSGEYNSPLHF	TGTGCCAGCAGCGGGGAATATAATTCACCCCTCCACTTT
TRBJ2-5	few	TRBD1	TRBV12-5	CASGRPGTGLETQYF	TGTGCTAGTGGTAGACCCGGGACAGGGTTGGAGACCCAGTACTTC
TRBJ2-5	NA	NA	TRBV6-6	CASRDYGSETQYF	TGTGCCAGCAGGGACTACGGGAGCGAGACCCAGTACTTC
TRBJ1-6	few	TRBD1	TRBV12-3/TRBV12-4	CASSPGTGISPLHF	TGTGCCAGCAGCCCCGGGACAGGGATTTCACCCCTCCACTTT
TRBJ2-1	few	NA	TRBV5-5	CASSVGVYNEQFF	TGTGCCAGCAGCGTGGGGGTCTACAATGAGCAGTTCTTC
TRBJ2-3	many	TRBD2	TRBV12-3/TRBV12-4	CASRRTGTRQDTQYF	TGTGCCAGCAGGCGAACCGGGACTAGACAAGATACGCAGTATTTT
TRBJ1-1	few	NA	TRBV10-1	CASSVSRGTEAFF	TGCGCCAGCAGTGTCTCCAGGGGAACTGAAGCTTTCTTT
TRBJ2-7	many	TRBD1	TRBV7-9	CASSLPAGQGSYEQYF	TGTGCCAGCAGCTTACCCGCAGGACAGGGGTCCTACGAGCAGTACTTC
TRBJ2-3	few	TRBD2	TRBV11-2	CASSMITSGGASDTQYF	TGTGCCAGCAGCATGATAACTAGCGGGGGGGCATCAGATACGCAGTATTTT
TRBJ2-5	NA	TRBD1	TRBV9	CASSVDGTGPMTQYF	TGTGCCAGCAGCGTAGACGGGACAGGGCCAATGACCCAGTACTTC
TRBJ2-1	NA	NA	TRBV6-2/TRBV6-3	CASHNFAGSLNNEQFF	TGTGCCAGCCATAACTTTGCCGGGTCGCTAAACAATGAGCAGTTCTTC
TRBJ1-4	many	NA	TRBV6-5	CASRSPTNEKLFF	TGTGCCAGCAGGAGCCCAACTAATGAAAAACTGTTTTTT
TRBJ1-5	NA	NA	TRBV6-2/TRBV6-3	CASSFPQAAGNQPQHF	TGTGCCAGCAGTTTTCCTCAAGCCGCAGGGAATCAGCCCCAGCATTTT
TRBJ2-7	few	NA	TRBV20-1	CSAREPRSHEQYF	TGCAGTGCTAGAGAACCCCGCAGCCACGAGCAGTACTTC
TRBJ1-1	many	NA	TRBV29-1	CSARANTEAFF	TGCAGCGCCAGGGCGAACACTGAAGCTTTCTTT
TRBJ1-2	NA	TRBD1	TRBV19	CASSTAGTGTDYTF	TGTGCCAGTAGTACCGCCGGGACAGGGACTGACTACACCTTC
TRBJ2-1	few	TRBD2	TRBV19	CASNPLAGSYNEQFF	TGTGCCAGTAATCCCCTAGCGGGCTCCTACAATGAGCAGTTCTTC
TRBJ1-1	few	NA	TRBV13	CASSLPGGLWGDTEAFF	TGTGCCAGCAGCTTACCCGGAGGGCTGTGGGGGGACACTGAAGCTTTCTTT
TRBJ2-4	many	TRBD2	TRBV28	CASSGGGLSKNIQYF	TGTGCCAGCTCCGGGGGGGGACTGAGCAAAAACATTCAGTACTTC
TRBJ2-7	many	NA	TRBV7-9	CASSPRGLYEQYF	TGTGCCAGCAGCCCCCGGGGCCTCTACGAGCAGTACTTC
TRBJ2-2	many	TRBD1	TRBV29-1	CSVFHPTGASTGELFF	TGCAGCGTTTTTCACCCTACAGGGGCCAGTACCGGGGAGCTGTTTTTT
TRBJ2-5	few	NA	TRBV29-1	CSVRRQQETQYF	TGCAGCGTTAGGAGACAGCAAGAGACCCAGTACTTC